Listed below are T cell receptor beta chains from one sample, sequenced in a study of long-term antiretroviral therapy in people with HIV. The table came from immunoSEQ multiplex PCR; TCRdb's copy has only in-frame clones and leaves some out. The sample contains tens of thousands of clones, nearly 95% of which appear only once. Sequenced here: unsorted PBMCs, sampled 3.7 years after starting antiretroviral therapy. The receptors were sampled from a woman in her forties or fifties with HIV. The CDR3 runs from the conserved cysteine through the conserved F or W. D genes are given only for firm matches.

V	D	J	CDR3
TRBV9	TRBD2	TRBJ2-3	CASSVATSGGASDTQYF
TRBV15	NA	TRBJ1-4	CATSRDRGRNEKLFF
TRBV6-4	TRBD2	TRBJ2-7	CASRKEAGGNYEQYF
TRBV28	NA	TRBJ2-7	CASSLFPDEQYF
TRBV7-3	NA	TRBJ2-1	CASSLGSSAYNEQFF
TRBV10-1	TRBD1	TRBJ1-1	CASSENRGEAFF
TRBV30	TRBD1	TRBJ1-4	CAGDSENEKLFF
TRBV21-1	NA	TRBJ1-1	CASRGDKSRPEAFF
TRBV18	NA	TRBJ2-1	CASSGDGDEQFF
TRBV27	NA	TRBJ1-3	CASSSGLGEGVGNTIYF
TRBV6-5	NA	TRBJ2-1	CASSYPPGQFF
TRBV4-2	TRBD2	TRBJ2-1	CASSQGTSGYNEQFF
TRBV19	NA	TRBJ2-3	CASSPPPRGGPSDTQYF
TRBV7-9	NA	TRBJ2-5	CASSLVVGSRQTQYF
TRBV19	NA	TRBJ2-7	CASSTSGHLDYEQYF
TRBV30	NA	TRBJ1-2	CAWIGFGGYTF
TRBV5-1	NA	TRBJ1-1	CASSLEGVNTEAFF
TRBV4-1	NA	TRBJ1-2	CASSQADGYYGYTF
TRBV6-5	NA	TRBJ2-7	CASSYSGAPTYEQYF
TRBV12-5	NA	TRBJ2-7	CASGYGGEQYF
TRBV5-1	NA	TRBJ1-3	CASSLLGAGNTIYF
TRBV6-6	NA	TRBJ2-7	CASSRDTYEQYF
TRBV2	NA	TRBJ2-1	CASSDEGREFF
TRBV6-1	NA	TRBJ1-5	CASSEGSSNQPQHF
TRBV9	NA	TRBJ2-2	CASSVDVRNTGELFF
TRBV7-2	TRBD1	TRBJ1-2	CASSLTGQGIYGYTF
TRBV7-9	NA	TRBJ2-2	CASSLALGGTGELFF
TRBV10-1	NA	TRBJ2-7	CASSESAAYEQYF
TRBV4-3	NA	TRBJ1-6	CASSQWTYNSPLHF
TRBV18	NA	TRBJ1-2	CASSPPGEGYGYTF
TRBV6-1	NA	TRBJ1-2	CASSEANMRATGTSGYTF
TRBV4-3	NA	TRBJ2-3	CASSRTIQGSGADTQYF
TRBV6-5	TRBD1	TRBJ2-3	CASSTSGTGRNAQYF
TRBV5-5	NA	TRBJ1-2	CASSPTGRNYGYTF
TRBV5-6	NA	TRBJ1-1	CASSLLSQGPPGFEAFF
TRBV11-2	NA	TRBJ1-3	CASSVDRSGNTIYF
TRBV6-1	TRBD1	TRBJ1-6	CASSVRDRDSPLHF
TRBV29-1	NA	TRBJ2-5	CSAEGGTRQETQYF
TRBV5-1	TRBD1	TRBJ1-1	CASSLVPGQGSEAFF
TRBV6-6	NA	TRBJ1-1	CASSLGANTEAFF
TRBV19	TRBD1	TRBJ2-7	CASSKAGQGAKSSYEQYF
TRBV7-2	NA	TRBJ2-7	CASSSSGVYEQYF
TRBV25-1	NA	TRBJ1-2	CASRDPGFNYGYTF
TRBV19	TRBD1	TRBJ2-7	CASSPRTGRREQYF
TRBV7-3	NA	TRBJ2-7	CASSQGPRPPYEQYF
TRBV11-1	NA	TRBJ1-2	CASSLDGAYGYTF
TRBV30	TRBD1	TRBJ1-3	CAWRPRDSSGNTIYF
TRBV20-1	NA	TRBJ2-5	CSAVEETQYF